Listed below are T cell receptor beta chains from one sample, sequenced in a study of cytomegalovirus exposure and HLA in healthy donors. Method: immunoSEQ multiplex PCR; TCRdb's copy keeps in-frame clones and lacks some. The sample lists fewer than 120,000 clones; nearly 80% were seen once. The sequenced sample consisted of PBMCs. All receptors derive from a woman younger than 45 in good health and CMV-seronegative. The CDR3 runs from the conserved cysteine through the conserved F or W. The order of the fields is CDR3 length, J gene, V gene, CDR3 protein.

13 | TRBJ2-7 | TRBV9 | CASSASQGQEQYF
14 | TRBJ1-6 | TRBV6-4 | CASSAGTANSPLHF
15 | TRBJ2-5 | TRBV4-3 | CASSEGVSGEREQYF
13 | TRBJ2-5 | TRBV4-2 | CASSPGSQETQYF
14 | TRBJ2-3 | TRBV2 | CAIKGGPSTDTQYF
16 | TRBJ1-4 | TRBV18 | CASSQDRGGGNEKLFF
13 | TRBJ1-1 | TRBV5-1 | CASSSAGETEAFF
21 | TRBJ1-1 | TRBV4-1 | CASSQDRVFGQGARTNTEAFF
15 | TRBJ1-2 | TRBV7-2 | CASSLRDSSNYGYTF
14 | TRBJ1-2 | TRBV19 | CASSAQGKNYGYTF
16 | TRBJ2-7 | TRBV11-1 | CASSLAYGGVLSEQYF
12 | TRBJ1-4 | TRBV6-6 | CASTKDRGELFF